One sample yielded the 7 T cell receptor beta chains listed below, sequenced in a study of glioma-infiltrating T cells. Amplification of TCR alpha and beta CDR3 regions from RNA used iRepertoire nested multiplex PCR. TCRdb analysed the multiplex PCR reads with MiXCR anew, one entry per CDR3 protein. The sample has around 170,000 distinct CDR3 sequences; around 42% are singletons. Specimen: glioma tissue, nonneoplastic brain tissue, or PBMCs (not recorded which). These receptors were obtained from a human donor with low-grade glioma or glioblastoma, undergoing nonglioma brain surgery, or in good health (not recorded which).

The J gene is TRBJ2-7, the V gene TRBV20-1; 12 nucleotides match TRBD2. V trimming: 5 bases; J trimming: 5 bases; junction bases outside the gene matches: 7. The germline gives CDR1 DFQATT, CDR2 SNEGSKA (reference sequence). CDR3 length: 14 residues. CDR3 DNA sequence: TGCAGTGCTTATCCTAGCGGGAGGGTCCACGAGCAGTACTTC. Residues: CSAYPSGRVHEQYF.

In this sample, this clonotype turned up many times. This CDR3 is CASSAGFPYGYTF. In DNA form, the CDR3 reads TGTGCCAGCAGCGCGGGGTTTCCTTATGGCTACACCTTC. The chain uses TRBV7-2 and TRBJ1-2; no definite D call. Germline assignment: CDR1 SGHTA and CDR2 FQGNSA. The V gene lost 5 bases and the J gene lost 5 bases, with 12 bases spanning the gap. CDR3 length equals 13 residues.

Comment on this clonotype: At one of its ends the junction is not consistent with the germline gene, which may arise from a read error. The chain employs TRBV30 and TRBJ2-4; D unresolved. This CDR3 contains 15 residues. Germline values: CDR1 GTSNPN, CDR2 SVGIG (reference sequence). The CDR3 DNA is TGTGGCTGGAGTCCCCCGACTGTAGCCAAAAACATTCAGTACTTC. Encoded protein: CGWSPPTVAKNIQYF.

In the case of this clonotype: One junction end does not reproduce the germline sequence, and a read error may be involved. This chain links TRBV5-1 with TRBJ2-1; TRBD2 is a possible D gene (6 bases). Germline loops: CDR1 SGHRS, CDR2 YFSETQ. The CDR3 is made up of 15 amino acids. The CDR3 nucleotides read TGCGCCAGCAGCTTGATGTCCCCGGGAGTAGACGAGCAGTCCTTC. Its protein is CASSLMSPGVDEQSF.

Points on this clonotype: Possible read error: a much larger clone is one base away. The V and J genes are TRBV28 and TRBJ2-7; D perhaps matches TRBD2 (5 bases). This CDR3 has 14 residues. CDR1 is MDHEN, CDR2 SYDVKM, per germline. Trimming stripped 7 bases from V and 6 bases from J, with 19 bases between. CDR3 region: CASTAPWGVGEQYF. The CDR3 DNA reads TGTGCCAGCACCGCCCCATGGGGAGTCGGCGAGCAGTACTTC.

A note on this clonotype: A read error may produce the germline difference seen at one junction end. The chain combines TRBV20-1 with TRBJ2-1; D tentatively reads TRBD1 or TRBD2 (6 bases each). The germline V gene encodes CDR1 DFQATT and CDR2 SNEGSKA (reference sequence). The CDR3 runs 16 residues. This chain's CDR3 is CSARDGGGKTYNEQLF. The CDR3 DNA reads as TGCAGTGCTAGAGATGGAGGGGGAAAGACGTACAATGAGCAGTTATTC.

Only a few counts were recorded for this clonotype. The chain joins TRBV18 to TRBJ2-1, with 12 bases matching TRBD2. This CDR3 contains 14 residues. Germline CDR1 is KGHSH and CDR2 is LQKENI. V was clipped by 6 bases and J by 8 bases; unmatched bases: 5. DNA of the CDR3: TGTGCCAGCTCCCGACTAGCGGGAGACGATGAGCAGTTCTTC. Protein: CASSRLAGDDEQFF.